Described below is a single T cell receptor beta chain sequence and its context. What it recognizes is unknown. This specimen comes from a study of radiotherapy plus CTLA-4 blockade in lung cancer. As for the study in general: Objective responses occurred in around 18% of patients; around 30% had disease control. Study conclusions and caveats: In blood, tumor-derived TCR clones expanded after radiotherapy plus ipilimumab. Best predicting response, reportedly, were early blood T cell clone dynamics, with interferon-beta.

The table came from immunoSEQ multiplex PCR; TCRdb's copy has only in-frame clones and leaves some out. The repertoire holds about 90,000 clones, roughly four fifths seen once, with more than 14% in the top ten. Germline CDR1 and CDR2: SGHTA and FQGNSA. The CDR3 extends over 14 amino acids. V lost 5 bases to trimming and J lost 3 bases, with 14 bases between them. This sequence was found in a human donor with non-small cell lung cancer that progressed on radiotherapy plus ipilimumab. This chain links TRBV7-2 with TRBJ2-7, with D possibly called TRBD1 or TRBD2 (7 bases each). The sample in question was peripheral blood, obtained from a patient treated with radiotherapy plus ipilimumab. The CDR3 loop reads CASSAQGGNYEQYF. In DNA form, the CDR3 reads TGTGCCAGCAGCGCCCAGGGGGGGAACTACGAGCAGTACTTC.